This TCR beta chain stems from a study of blood T cells in healthy people across ages (dated by TCRdb to the mid-2010s). About the full investigation: In model experiments, roughly one uniquely barcoded TCR beta cDNA molecule per two T cells was captured by template switching. Using deep sequencing normalized with unique cDNA molecular identifiers, the study measured how TCR beta repertoire diversity changes with age. Four age groups were formed from the donors: young (average about 16 years), middle-aged (around 41), aged (roughly 56) and long-lived (about 75). Donors of different ages were randomly distributed across sequencing lanes to avoid experimental bias. The study analyzed two additional independent replicas of 1 million unique cDNA reads from the same blood draw for two donors, one aged 18 to 30 and one aged 80 or older.

The library was built by means of 5' RACE. TCRdb records Illumina HiSeq 2500 as the sequencer. The second PCR ran for about 6 to 11 cycles and used a J-beta primer mix along with a sample-barcoded 5' primer. A template-switch 5' adaptor carrying 12 random nucleotides introduced a unique molecular identifier onto each TCR beta cDNA molecule. Each sample yielded at least 2.5 million CDR3-containing paired-end reads. All of the RNA was converted into first-strand cDNA using the Mint cDNA synthesis kit, with a TRBC-specific oligonucleotide serving as the primer. Following uracil-DNA glycosylase treatment, a first 18-cycle PCR with universal primers M1SS and BC2_uni_R was performed on all cDNA. Under the source paper's analysis protocol: For normalization, 1 million high-quality reads, each with a distinct molecular identifier, were randomly selected from each sample. Instead of being binned into consensus sequences, reads that shared molecular identifiers were thrown out. MiTCR, with a Q25 quality threshold and the strictest error-elimination algorithm, was used for CDR3 identification, clonotype clustering and error correction. Lower-bound total TCR beta diversity was estimated with a nonparametric unseen species model using Euler transformation. Starting from the raw public reads, TCRdb applied fastp trimming at Q25, assembled clones with MiXCR and retained in-frame beta chains. Each entry is one CDR3 protein sequence, shown with its most common DNA and genes. The V and J calls reflect TCRdb's pipeline rather than the authors' work. In this sample the table shows 650,000 to 1,000,000 distinct CDR3 sequences, around 36% of which occur a single time. Jointly, the top ten make up 10% to 15% of the sample.

Study-level results and caveats: Compared with the aged group, more naive CD4+ T cells, fewer expanded clones and increased TCR diversity were shown by the long-lived group, suggesting age selection. Since profiling was done on bulk unsorted PBMCs, naive and antigen-experienced compartments could not be conclusively compared. Because donor CMV infection status was unknown, age-related changes in expanded clonotypes were potentially confounded. As age increased, observed TCR beta diversity per million T cells dropped in a roughly linear way, and a significant reduction was already evident by age 40. Estimates of total diversity from one million sequenced T cells were regarded as lower bounds and underestimates. A strong correlation was found between observed TCR beta diversity and the percentage of naive T cells measured by flow cytometry.

The table lists this clonotype with many counts. Its antigen remains undetermined. Base qualities are not provided; no much larger clone lies one nucleotide away. The donors were about 40 Caucasian individuals from Russia, aged 6 to 90 years, who were systemically healthy. Each donor gave ten milliliters of peripheral blood, collected into EDTA-treated Vacutainer tubes. Ficoll-Paque density-gradient centrifugation was used to isolate PBMCs, with at least 6.5 million per sample. Trizol reagent was used to extract total RNA from the PBMCs, yielding at least 5.5 micrograms per sample. For every donor, flow cytometry on a PBMC aliquot measured the percentage of naive CD45RAhigh/CD27high T cells. The CDR3 runs 15 residues from the cysteine to the phenylalanine. The entry retains the CDR3 DNA only, 45 bases that are in frame from base 1. V is cut back by 6 bases and J by 3 bases, with 9 bases in the junction unmatched.

The sequence came from a man aged 18 to 30 in good health. The chain is made from TRBV12-3 or TRBV12-4 and TRBJ2-7, with 9 bases matching TRBD1. Sequencing was done on a sample of blood. The sequence in DNA is TGTGCCAGCAGAACTGCGGGACAGGGATACTACGAGCAGTACTTC. Its protein product is CASRTAGQGYYEQYF.